Listed here are 14 T cell receptor beta chains from one sample, sequenced in a study of blood T cell repertoires in COVID-19. Repertoires were generated with immunoSEQ multiplex PCR, while TCRdb's copy carries only in-frame clones and drops some. The sample includes over 150,000 clones, around 83% of them seen just once. The sequenced material came from peripheral blood. Source of these receptors: a woman aged 70-85 years with COVID-19, enrolled during active disease.

The J gene is TRBJ2-7, the V gene TRBV7-2; a possible D gene is TRBD1 (6 bases). Germline V CDR1 and CDR2: SGHTA, FQGNSA. Trimming cost V 5 bases and J 5 bases, with 22 bases left between them. The CDR3 loop spans 16 amino acids. As DNA, the CDR3 is TGTGCCAGCAGCCCGCCTTTGGCAGGGGTTCGGAACGAGCAGTACTTC. Translating gives CASSPPLAGVRNEQYF.

The chain recombines TRBV4-3 with TRBJ2-1, with a possible D match to TRBD2 (5 bases). The ends were cut back, 0 bases at V and 3 bases at J, with 9 bases in the middle. Germline CDR1 and CDR2: LGHNA and YSLEER. CDR3 size: 15 residues. The CDR3 DNA reads TGCGCCAGCAGCCAAGATCTAGCAGGCTACAATGAGCAGTTCTTC. Translation gives CASSQDLAGYNEQFF.

In nucleotides, the CDR3 is TGTGCCAGCAAAGCTCTGAGAGGGTTGGGCACAGATACGCAGTATTTT. This sequence encodes CASKALRGLGTDTQYF. The chain employs TRBV28 and TRBJ2-3, with D perhaps matching TRBD2 (5 bases). Deletions cut 7 bases from V and 1 base from J, with 18 bases between. In germline, CDR1 is MDHEN, CDR2 SYDVKM. The CDR3 spans 16 residues.

The chain links TRBV6-5 to TRBJ1-6, with D hard to call. The germline CDR1 and CDR2 sequences are MNHEY and SVGAGI. The CDR3 has 16 residues. Trimming stripped 4 bases from V and 7 bases from J, with 17 bases between. The DNA for the CDR3 is TGTGCCAGCAGTTTAAGGTACCCAGCGGTCAATTCACCCCTCCACTTT. It specifies CASSLRYPAVNSPLHF.

The rearrangement links TRBV19 to TRBJ2-7, with TRBD2 as a possible D gene (6 bases). The CDR3 runs to 14 residues. Trimming stripped 1 base from V and 0 bases from J, with 7 bases between. Germline V CDR1 and CDR2: LNHDA, SQIVND (reference sequence). DNA for the CDR3: TGTGCCAGTAGTATAGGGGGGGTCTCCTACGAGCAGTACTTC. It encodes CASSIGGVSYEQYF.

This clone was counted between two and nine times. J is TRBJ2-3 and V is TRBV28; 11 bases are a match to TRBD2. This CDR3 contains 15 residues. Trimming took 5 bases from V and 5 from J; bases not matched to a gene: 6. Germline CDR1 and CDR2: MDHEN and SYDVKM. In nucleotides, the CDR3 is TGTGCCAGCAGTCTTAGCGGGAGGGCCGGAGATACGCAGTATTTT. Translated, it gives CASSLSGRAGDTQYF.

V gene TRBV5-1 combines with J gene TRBJ2-1; TRBD1 matches 8 bases. The CDR3 runs to 16 residues. Trimming at V came to 0 bases and at J to 2 bases, leaving 4 bases not matched to a gene. Germline CDR1 SGHRS, CDR2 YFSETQ. CDR3 sequence (DNA): TGCGCCAGCAGCTTGGGGACAGGGAGAGCCTACAATGAGCAGTTCTTC. It is translated as CASSLGTGRAYNEQFF. Supplemented by reference TRBV5-1 and TRBJ2-1, the full variable domain reads KAGVTQTPRYLIKTRGQQVTLSCSPISGHRSVSWYQQTPGQGLQFLFEYFSETQRNKGNFPGRFSGRQFSNSRSEMNVSTLELGDSALYLCASSLGTGRAYNEQFFGPGTRLTVL.

The V gene is TRBV28, the J gene TRBJ1-1, with D maybe TRBD1 (6 bases). The V gene lost 5 bases and the J gene lost 7 bases, with 20 bases spanning the gap. Germline lookup yields CDR1 MDHEN and CDR2 SYDVKM. The CDR3 contains 15 residues. This CDR3 reads CASSPPGGRGVEAFF. The CDR3 nucleotides are TGTGCCAGCAGTCCCCCGGGTGGCAGGGGAGTTGAAGCTTTCTTT.

This chain connects TRBV11-2 to TRBJ2-1; possibly TRBD2 for D (6 bases). This CDR3 region has 14 residues. CDR1 SGHAT and CDR2 FQNNGV come from the germline V gene. Trimming removed 5 bases at V and 5 bases at J, with 13 bases between. The CDR3 protein is CASSREMVNNEQFF. CDR3 sequence (DNA): TGTGCCAGCAGCCGGGAGATGGTGAACAATGAGCAGTTCTTC.

For the CDR3, the DNA is TGTGCCAGTAGTATCTCCGCAGGTCAGGGAAGGGATACGCAGTATTTT. This codes for CASSISAGQGRDTQYF. The chain employs TRBV19 and TRBJ2-3; D perhaps matches TRBD1 (5 bases). This CDR3 has 16 amino acids. The germline V gene encodes CDR1 LNHDA and CDR2 SQIVND (reference sequence). Between the trimmed V and J ends, which lost 3 bases and 6 bases, there was a span of 19 bases.

The count of this clone is one. This rearrangement joins TRBV9 to TRBJ1-1, with 11 bases fitting TRBD1. J was trimmed by 12 bases and V by 3 bases; bases with no gene match: 10. The germline V gene encodes CDR1 SGDLS and CDR2 YYNGEE. CDR3 length: 14 residues. The CDR3 protein is CASSAHRGQGATFF. For the CDR3, the DNA is TGTGCCAGCAGCGCGCATCGCGGACAGGGGGCAACTTTCTTT.

This clone showed up just once. The chain has TRBV20-1 and TRBJ2-1; TRBD2 might be the D (5 bases). This CDR3 comprises 13 residues. V was clipped by 3 bases and J by 5 bases, with 11 bases between them. Germline CDR1 is DFQATT and CDR2 is SNEGSKA (reference sequence). The CDR3 loop is CSASSSGDNEQFF. The CDR3, as DNA: TGCAGTGCTAGTTCCAGCGGCGACAATGAGCAGTTCTTC.

This clone has just a few counts. The genes are TRBV5-1 and TRBJ2-5; TRBD1 aligns across 7 bases. The CDR3 totals 15 residues. Per the germline V gene, CDR1 is SGHRS and CDR2 is YFSETQ. V was pared by 4 bases and J by 2 bases, with 8 bases of the junction left unmatched. Here the CDR3 DNA reads TGCGCCAGCAGCCTGGGACAGTTAAGACAAGAGACCCAGTACTTC. It yields the protein CASSLGQLRQETQYF.

The J gene is TRBJ2-7, the V gene TRBV28, with D unresolved. Per germline, CDR1 MDHEN and CDR2 SYDVKM. This CDR3 spans 14 amino acids. Trimming stripped 7 bases from V and 2 bases from J, with 15 bases between. This CDR3 is CASTRALPPYEQYF. CDR3 DNA: TGTGCCAGCACGAGAGCGCTACCACCCTACGAGCAGTACTTC. The full variable domain, its missing parts supplied by reference TRBV28 and TRBJ2-7, is DVKVTQSSRYLVKRTGEKVFLECVQDMDHENMFWYRQDPGLGLRLIYFSYDVKMKEKGDIPEGYSVSREKKERFSLILESASTNQTSMYLCASTRALPPYEQYFGPGTRLTVT.